The 10 T cell receptor beta chains below come from one sample, sequenced in a study of shared clonotypes between healthy human individuals. Generated by immunoSEQ multiplex PCR, the TCRdb table keeps only in-frame clones and is missing some. This table holds 2.3 million or so clones, 90% to 95% found once. Sequencing used naive CD4+ T cells from PBMCs. Subset defined: CD45RA+ positively selected. The receptors shown here come from a man in his late teens or twenties in good health. Some clones in this sample may be carry-over from other donors' samples.

The chain uses TRBV10-3 and TRBJ2-1; either TRBD1 or TRBD2 may fit D (5 bases each). This CDR3 comprises 16 residues. Germline V lookup: CDR1 ENHRY, CDR2 SYGVKD. Trimming cost V 6 bases and J 0 bases, with 15 bases left between them. CDR3 DNA sequence: TGTGCCATCAGGGGGGACGGTCAAAGCTCCTACAATGAGCAGTTCTTC. Translation gives CAIRGDGQSSYNEQFF.

This chain uses TRBV5-1 with TRBJ1-1, with 9 bases identical to TRBD1. J lost 3 bases, V lost 4 bases, and 4 bases had no gene match. The V gene's germline CDR1 is SGHRS and CDR2 YFSETQ. The CDR3 loop spans 14 amino acids. CDR3 nucleotides: TGCGCCAGCAGCCGGGACAGGGAGTACACTGAAGCTTTCTTT. Translating gives CASSRDREYTEAFF.

The V and J genes are TRBV7-3 and TRBJ2-6; no clear D gene. V lost 4 bases to trimming and J lost 2 bases, with 9 bases between them. This CDR3 has 15 amino acids. Germline CDR1 is SGHTA and CDR2 is FQGTGA. This CDR3 is CASSSTPPGANVLTF. CDR3 bases: TGTGCCAGCAGCTCAACGCCCCCTGGGGCCAACGTCCTGACTTTC.

As regards this clone: Other nucleotide sequences in the sample specify the same CDR3. The rearrangement joins TRBV7-9 to TRBJ2-3; no reliable D call. CDR1 and CDR2 from the germline V gene are SEHNR and FQNEAQ (reference sequence). The V end was cut by 5 bases, the J end by 3 bases, with 6 bases between. This CDR3 comprises 12 residues. This CDR3 is CASSLETDTQYF. The CDR3 region has the DNA TGTGCCAGCAGCCTAGAAACAGATACGCAGTATTTT. Combining the CDR3 with reference TRBV7-9 and TRBJ2-3 gives the whole variable domain DTGVSQNPRHKITKRGQNVTFRCDPISEHNRLYWYRQTLGQGPEFLTYFQNEAQLEKSRLLSDRFSAERPKGSFSTLEIQRTEQGDSAMYLCASSLETDTQYFGPGTRLTVL.

V gene TRBV11-2 combines with J gene TRBJ2-1; 7 bases line up with TRBD2. Germline V gene lookup returns CDR1 SGHAT and CDR2 FQNNGV. V lost 6 bases to trimming and J lost 6 bases; unmatched junction nucleotides: 8. The CDR3 contains 14 residues. As DNA, the CDR3 is TGTGCCAGCAGTTGGGGGAGGGTTCCCAATGAGCAGTTCTTC. It is translated as CASSWGRVPNEQFF.

The V call is TRBV7-2, the J call TRBJ1-1, with 7 positions matching TRBD1. Germline V gene lookup returns CDR1 SGHTA and CDR2 FQGNSA. Trimming cost V 1 base and J 6 bases; bases outside gene matches: 11. CDR3 length equals 16 residues. CDR3 sequence: CASSLGRHRGGSEAFF. For the CDR3, the DNA is TGTGCCAGCAGCTTAGGTCGGCACAGGGGAGGGTCTGAAGCTTTCTTT.

This clone was recorded once. CDR3 nucleotides: TGTGCCAGCAGCGAAGACAGGGGGCGTTATGCAGATACGCAGTATTTT. Translation gives CASSEDRGRYADTQYF. The J gene is TRBJ2-3, the V gene TRBV7-8; 10 bases line up with TRBD1. Germline lookup yields CDR1 SGHVS and CDR2 FQNEAQ. V shed 5 bases and J 4 bases; nucleotides not matched to a gene: 9. This CDR3 comprises 16 residues.

This chain joins TRBV9 and TRBJ2-7; D remains ambiguous. Germline V gene data show CDR1 as SGDLS and CDR2 as YYNGEE. V gave up 0 bases and J gave up 1 base, with 11 bases separating them. The CDR3 runs to 15 residues. CDR3 loop: CASSVGRIPSYEQYF. The CDR3 nucleotides read TGTGCCAGCAGCGTAGGCAGGATCCCTTCCTACGAGCAGTACTTC.

V and J are TRBV11-1 and TRBJ2-7; possible D gene TRBD1, 6 bases. The germline V and J ends were trimmed by 4 bases and 3 bases, with 19 bases remaining between them. The CDR3 extends over 16 amino acids. Germline CDR1 reads SGHAT; CDR2 reads FQDESV (reference sequence). The CDR3 DNA reads TGTGCCAGCAGCTCCGGAACCCGGGACAATCGCTACGAGCAGTACTTC. This codes for CASSSGTRDNRYEQYF.

The genes are TRBV19 and TRBJ2-1; no firm D call. Trimming cost V 2 bases and J 12 bases, with 14 bases left between them. Per the germline V gene, CDR1 is LNHDA and CDR2 is SQIVND (reference sequence). The CDR3 length is 13 residues. The DNA of the CDR3 is TGTGCCAGTAGTATATCTTCGGAAGGTAGGCAGTTCTTC. This codes for CASSISSEGRQFF.